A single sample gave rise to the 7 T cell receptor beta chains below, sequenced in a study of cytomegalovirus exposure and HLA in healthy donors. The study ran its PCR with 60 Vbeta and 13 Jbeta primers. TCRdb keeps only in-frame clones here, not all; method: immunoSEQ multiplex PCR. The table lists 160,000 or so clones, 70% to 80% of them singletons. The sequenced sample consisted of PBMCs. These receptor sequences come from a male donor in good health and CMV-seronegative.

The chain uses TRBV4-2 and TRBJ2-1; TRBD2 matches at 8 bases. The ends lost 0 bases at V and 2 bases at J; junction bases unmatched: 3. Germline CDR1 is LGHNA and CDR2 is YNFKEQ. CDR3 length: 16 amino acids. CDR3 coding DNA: TGTGCCAGCAGCCAAGATCGTAGCGGGGCCTACAATGAGCAGTTCTTC. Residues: CASSQDRSGAYNEQFF.

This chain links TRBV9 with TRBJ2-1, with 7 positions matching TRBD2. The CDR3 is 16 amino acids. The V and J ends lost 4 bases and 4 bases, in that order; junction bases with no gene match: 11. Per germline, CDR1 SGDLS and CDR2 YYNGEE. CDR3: CASSPNGASGYNEQFF. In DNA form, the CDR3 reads TGTGCCAGCAGCCCCAACGGGGCTAGCGGATACAATGAGCAGTTCTTC.

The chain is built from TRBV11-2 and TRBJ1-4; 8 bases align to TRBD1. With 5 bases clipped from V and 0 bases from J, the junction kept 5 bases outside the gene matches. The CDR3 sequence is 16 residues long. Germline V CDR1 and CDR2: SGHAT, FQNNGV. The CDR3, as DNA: TGTGCCAGCAGCCGCGGACAGGGAGCAACTAATGAAAAACTGTTTTTT. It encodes CASSRGQGATNEKLFF. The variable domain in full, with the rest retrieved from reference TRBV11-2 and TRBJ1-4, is EAGVAQSPRYKIIEKRQSVAFWCNPISGHATLYWYQQILGQGPKLLIQFQNNGVVDDSQLPKDRFSAERLKGVDSTLKIQPAKLEDSAVYLCASSRGQGATNEKLFFGSGTQLSVL.

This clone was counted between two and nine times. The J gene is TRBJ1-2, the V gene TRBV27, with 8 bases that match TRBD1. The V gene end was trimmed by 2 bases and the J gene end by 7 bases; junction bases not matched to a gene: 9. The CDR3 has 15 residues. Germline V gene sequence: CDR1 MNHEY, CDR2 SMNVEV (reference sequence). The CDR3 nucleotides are TGTGCCAGCAGTTTAAGGAGGCAGGGGGCTTCTGGCTACACCTTC. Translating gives CASSLRRQGASGYTF.

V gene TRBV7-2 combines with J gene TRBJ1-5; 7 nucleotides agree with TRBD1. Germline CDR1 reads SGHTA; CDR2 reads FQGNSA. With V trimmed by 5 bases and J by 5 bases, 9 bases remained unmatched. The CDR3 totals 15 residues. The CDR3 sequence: CASSPGDRSDQPQHF. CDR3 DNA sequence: TGTGCCAGCAGCCCAGGGGACAGAAGCGATCAGCCCCAGCATTTT.

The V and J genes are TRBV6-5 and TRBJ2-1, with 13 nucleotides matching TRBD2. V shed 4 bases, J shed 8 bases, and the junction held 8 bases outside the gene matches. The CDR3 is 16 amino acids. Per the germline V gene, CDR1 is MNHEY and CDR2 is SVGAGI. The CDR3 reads CASSSTTSGRSHEQFF. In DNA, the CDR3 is TGTGCCAGCAGTTCCACGACTAGCGGGAGGAGTCATGAGCAGTTCTTC.

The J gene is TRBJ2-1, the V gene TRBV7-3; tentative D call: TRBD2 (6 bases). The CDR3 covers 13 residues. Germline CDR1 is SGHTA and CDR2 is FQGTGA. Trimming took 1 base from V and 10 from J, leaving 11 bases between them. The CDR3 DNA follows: TGTGCCAGCAGCTTAATCGGGGGTGAGGAGCAGTTCTTC. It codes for CASSLIGGEEQFF.